The clone carrying this TCR beta chain occurred many times. The antigen is not known. The TCR library protocol was used to attach unique molecular identifiers. These identifiers were attached to individual cDNA molecules. Each CDR3 protein is one row after TCRdb ran MiXCR on the 5' RACE reads. Among just under 65,000 distinct CDR3 sequences, 7% to 10% were seen once, and the ten largest hold 13%. The data stem from a study of early T cells in non-severe SARS-CoV-2 infection. Overall study context: Chains from this unsorted whole-blood bulk RNA could not be paired.

Overall study results and limits: VDJdb matches were skewed toward anti-spike CD8 T cell responses.

Trimming removed 3 bases from V and 5 bases from J; junction bases left unmatched: 9. The length of the CDR3 is 15 residues. The chain has TRBV12-3 or TRBV12-4 and TRBJ2-7, with TRBD1 matching over 8 bases. The TCR comes from an adult who was a healthcare worker with PCR-confirmed SARS-CoV-2 infection or an uninfected control (not recorded which). The sample in question was whole blood, obtained at baseline. The CDR3 DNA reads as TGTGCCAGCAGTTTTGGTCAGGGGGCAGGCGACGAGCAGTACTTC. It translates to CASSFGQGAGDEQYF.